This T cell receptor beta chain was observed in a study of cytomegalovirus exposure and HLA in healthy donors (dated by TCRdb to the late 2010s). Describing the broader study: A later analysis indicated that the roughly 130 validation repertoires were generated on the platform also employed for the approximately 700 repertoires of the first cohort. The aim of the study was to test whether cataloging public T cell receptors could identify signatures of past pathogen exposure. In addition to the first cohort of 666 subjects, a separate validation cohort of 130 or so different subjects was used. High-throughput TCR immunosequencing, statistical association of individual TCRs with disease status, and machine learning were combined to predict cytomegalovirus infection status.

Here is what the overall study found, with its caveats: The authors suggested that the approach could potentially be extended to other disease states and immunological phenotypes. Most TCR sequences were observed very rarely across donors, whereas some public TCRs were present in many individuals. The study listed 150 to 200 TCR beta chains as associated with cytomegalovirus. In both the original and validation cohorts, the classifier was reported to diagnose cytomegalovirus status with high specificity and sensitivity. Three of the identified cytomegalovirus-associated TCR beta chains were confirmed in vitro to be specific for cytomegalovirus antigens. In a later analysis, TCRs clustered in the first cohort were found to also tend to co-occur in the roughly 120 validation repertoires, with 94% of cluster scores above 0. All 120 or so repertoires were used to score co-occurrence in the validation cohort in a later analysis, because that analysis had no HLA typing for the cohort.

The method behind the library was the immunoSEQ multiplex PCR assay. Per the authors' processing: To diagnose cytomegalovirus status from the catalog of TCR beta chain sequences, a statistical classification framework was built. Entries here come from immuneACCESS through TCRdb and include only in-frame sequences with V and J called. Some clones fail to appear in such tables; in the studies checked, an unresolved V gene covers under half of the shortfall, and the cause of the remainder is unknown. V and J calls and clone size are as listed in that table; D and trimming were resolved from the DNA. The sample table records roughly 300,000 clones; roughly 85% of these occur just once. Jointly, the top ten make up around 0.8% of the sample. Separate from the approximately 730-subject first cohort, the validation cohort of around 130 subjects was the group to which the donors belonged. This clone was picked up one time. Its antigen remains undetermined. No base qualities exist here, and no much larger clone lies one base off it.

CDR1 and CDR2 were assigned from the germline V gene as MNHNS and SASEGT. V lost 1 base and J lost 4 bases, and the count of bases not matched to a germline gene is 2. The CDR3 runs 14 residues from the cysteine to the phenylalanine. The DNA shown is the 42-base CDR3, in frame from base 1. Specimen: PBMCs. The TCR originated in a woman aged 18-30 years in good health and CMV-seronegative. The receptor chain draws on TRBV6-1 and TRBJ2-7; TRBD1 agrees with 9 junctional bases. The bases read TGTGCCAGCAGTGAAGTGGGGACAGGGTACGAGCAGTACTTC. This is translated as CASSEVGTGYEQYF.